The following is a TCR beta chain sequence with its context. The antigen is not known. V lost 4 bases and J lost 4, with 9 bases in between. Germline-derived CDR1 and CDR2 are SGHDT and YYEEEE. This CDR3 region has 13 residues. Amplification used 60 Vbeta primers and 13 Jbeta primers. Authors' processing steps: Roughly 10 million shared chains were among about 80 million unique TCR beta chains counted in a later analysis. TCRdb's table, derived via immunoSEQ multiplex PCR, lists solely in-frame clones and lacks some. That table is the source of V, J and clone size, and D and trimming were worked out from the DNA. Recorded for this sample: 40,000 to 45,000 clones. The sample originates from a study of cytomegalovirus exposure and HLA in healthy donors. General study points: A reported reduction in N-insertions relative to the roughly 710-donor mean was seen in an Asian-associated ancestry cluster in a later analysis. In a later analysis, HLA-C alleles had the fewest associated TCRs, DRB1 alleles the most.

Material for sequencing was PBMCs. J is TRBJ2-1 and V is TRBV5-6; tentative D call: TRBD1 (6 bases). The sequence came from a woman aged 30 to 39 in good health and CMV-seronegative. CDR3 region: CASSAQGYNEQFF. CDR3 nucleotide sequence: TGTGCCAGCAGCGCCCAGGGGTACAATGAGCAGTTCTTC.